The clone carrying this T cell receptor beta chain was counted a few times. What it binds is unknown. The data belong to a study of blood T cells in healthy people across ages. Study in general: Template-switching capture recovered about one barcoded beta molecule per two T cells.

The authors ran a second PCR of 7 to 11 cycles using a sample-barcoded 5' primer and a J-beta primer mix. TCRdb ran MiXCR on the 5' RACE reads and lists one entry per CDR3 protein. The profile shows fewer than 750,000 distinct CDR3 sequences, around half of them singletons. Study observations and caveats: Unsorted PBMCs prevented conclusive naive versus antigen-experienced comparison. Higher diversity and more naive CD4+ cells were features of long-lived donors, compared to aged donors.

The sequence was obtained from a man older than 75 in good health. Material for sequencing was blood.

CDR3 sequence: CASSNGRTGAYEQYF. The CDR3 DNA reads as TGTGCCAGCAGTAACGGACGGACAGGGGCCTACGAGCAGTACTTC. V usage is TRBV6-6 and J usage is TRBJ2-7; 9 bases agree with TRBD1. The CDR3 runs to 15 residues. Germline V CDR1 and CDR2: MNHNY, SVGAGI (reference sequence). V shed 5 bases, J shed 2 bases, and the junction held 7 bases outside the gene matches.